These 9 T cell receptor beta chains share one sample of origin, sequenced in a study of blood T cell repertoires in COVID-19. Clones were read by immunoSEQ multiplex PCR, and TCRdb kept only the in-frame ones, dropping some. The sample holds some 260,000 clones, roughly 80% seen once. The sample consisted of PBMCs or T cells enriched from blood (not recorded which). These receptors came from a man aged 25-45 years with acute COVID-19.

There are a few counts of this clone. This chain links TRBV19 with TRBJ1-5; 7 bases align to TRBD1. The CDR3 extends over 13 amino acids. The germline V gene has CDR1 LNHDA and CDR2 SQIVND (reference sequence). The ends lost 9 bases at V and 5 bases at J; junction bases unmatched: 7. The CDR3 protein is CASRQGRYQPQHF. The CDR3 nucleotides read TGTGCCAGCAGACAGGGTAGATATCAGCCCCAGCATTTT.

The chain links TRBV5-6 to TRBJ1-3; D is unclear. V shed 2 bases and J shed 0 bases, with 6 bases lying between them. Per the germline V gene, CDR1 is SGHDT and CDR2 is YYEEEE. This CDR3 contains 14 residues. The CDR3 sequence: CASSLRSSGNTIYF. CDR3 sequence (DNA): TGTGCCAGCAGCTTAAGGAGCTCTGGAAACACCATATATTTT.

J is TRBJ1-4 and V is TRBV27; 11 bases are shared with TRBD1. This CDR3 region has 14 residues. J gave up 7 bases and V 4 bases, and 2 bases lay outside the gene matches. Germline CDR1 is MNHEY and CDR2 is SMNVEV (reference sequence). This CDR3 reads CASSYGTGGEKLFF. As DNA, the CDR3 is TGTGCCAGCAGTTACGGGACAGGGGGTGAAAAACTGTTTTTT. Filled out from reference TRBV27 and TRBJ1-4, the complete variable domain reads EAQVTQNPRYLITVTGKKLTVTCSQNMNHEYMSWYRQDPGLGLRQIYYSMNVEVTDKGDVPEGYKVSRKEKRNFPLILESPSPNQTSLYFCASSYGTGGEKLFFGSGTQLSVL.

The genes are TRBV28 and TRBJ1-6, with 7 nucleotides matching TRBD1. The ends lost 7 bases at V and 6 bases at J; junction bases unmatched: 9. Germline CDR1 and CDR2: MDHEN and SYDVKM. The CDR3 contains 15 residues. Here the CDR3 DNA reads TGTGCCAGCAAAAAAGACAGGGATGGTAATTCACCCCTCCACTTT. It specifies CASKKDRDGNSPLHF.

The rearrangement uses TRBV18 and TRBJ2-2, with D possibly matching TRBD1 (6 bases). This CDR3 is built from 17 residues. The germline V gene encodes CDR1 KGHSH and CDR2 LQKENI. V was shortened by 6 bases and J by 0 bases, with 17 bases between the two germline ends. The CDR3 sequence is CASSPRQATSNTGELFF. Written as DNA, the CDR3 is TGTGCCAGCTCCCCCAGACAGGCGACTTCGAACACCGGGGAGCTGTTTTTT.

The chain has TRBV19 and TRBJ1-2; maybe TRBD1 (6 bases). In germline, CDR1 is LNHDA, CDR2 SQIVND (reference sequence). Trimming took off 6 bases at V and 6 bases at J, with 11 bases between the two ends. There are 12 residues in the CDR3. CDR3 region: CASSKQGNGYTF. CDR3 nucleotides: TGTGCCAGTAGCAAACAGGGTAATGGCTACACCTTC.

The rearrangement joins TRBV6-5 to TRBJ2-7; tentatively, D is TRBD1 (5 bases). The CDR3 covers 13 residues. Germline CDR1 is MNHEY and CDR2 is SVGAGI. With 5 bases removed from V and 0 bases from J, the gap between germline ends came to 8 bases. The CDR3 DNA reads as TGTGCCAGCAGTCCAGGGCCCTCCTACGAGCAGTACGTC. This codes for CASSPGPSYEQYV.

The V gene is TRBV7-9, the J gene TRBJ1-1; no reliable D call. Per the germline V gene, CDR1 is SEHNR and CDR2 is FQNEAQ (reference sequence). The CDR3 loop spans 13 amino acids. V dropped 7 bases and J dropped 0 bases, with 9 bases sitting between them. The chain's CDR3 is CASTLAVNTEAFF. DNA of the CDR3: TGTGCCAGCACCCTGGCGGTGAACACTGAAGCTTTCTTT.

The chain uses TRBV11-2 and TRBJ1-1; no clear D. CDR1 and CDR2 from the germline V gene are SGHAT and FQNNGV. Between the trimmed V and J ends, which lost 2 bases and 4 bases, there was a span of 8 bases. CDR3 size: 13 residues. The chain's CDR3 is CASSLSGATEAFF. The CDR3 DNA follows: TGTGCCAGCAGCTTAAGTGGAGCCACTGAAGCTTTCTTT.